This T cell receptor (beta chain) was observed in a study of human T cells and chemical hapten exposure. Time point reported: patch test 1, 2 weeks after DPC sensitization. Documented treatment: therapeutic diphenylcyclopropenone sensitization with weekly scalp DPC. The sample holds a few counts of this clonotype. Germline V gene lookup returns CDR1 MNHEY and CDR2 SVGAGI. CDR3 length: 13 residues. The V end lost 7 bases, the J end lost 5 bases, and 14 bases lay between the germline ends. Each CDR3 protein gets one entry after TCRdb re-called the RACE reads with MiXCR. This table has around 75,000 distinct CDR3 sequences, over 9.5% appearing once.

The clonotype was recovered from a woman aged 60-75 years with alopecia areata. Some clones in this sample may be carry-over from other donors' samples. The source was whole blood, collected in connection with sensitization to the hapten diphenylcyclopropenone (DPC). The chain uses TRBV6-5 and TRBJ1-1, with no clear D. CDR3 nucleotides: TGTGCCAGCACCCACCTTATGGGTACTGAAGCTTTCTTT. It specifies CASTHLMGTEAFF.